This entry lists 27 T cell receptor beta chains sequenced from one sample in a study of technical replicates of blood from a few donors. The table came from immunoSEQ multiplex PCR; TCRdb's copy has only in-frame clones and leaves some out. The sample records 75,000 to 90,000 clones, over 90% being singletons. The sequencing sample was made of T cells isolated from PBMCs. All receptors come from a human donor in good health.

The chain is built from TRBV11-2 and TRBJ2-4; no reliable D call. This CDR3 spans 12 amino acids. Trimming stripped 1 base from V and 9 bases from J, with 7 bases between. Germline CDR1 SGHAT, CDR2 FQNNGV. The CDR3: CASSLGRGIQYF. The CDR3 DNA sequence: TGTGCCAGCAGCTTAGGAAGAGGCATTCAGTACTTC.

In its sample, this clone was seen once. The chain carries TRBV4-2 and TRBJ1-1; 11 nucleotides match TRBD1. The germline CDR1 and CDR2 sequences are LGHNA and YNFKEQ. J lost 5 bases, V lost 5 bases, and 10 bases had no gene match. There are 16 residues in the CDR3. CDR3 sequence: CASSSRDRGSGTEAFF. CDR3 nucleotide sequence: TGTGCCAGCAGCTCCCGGGACAGGGGGTCGGGTACTGAAGCTTTCTTT.

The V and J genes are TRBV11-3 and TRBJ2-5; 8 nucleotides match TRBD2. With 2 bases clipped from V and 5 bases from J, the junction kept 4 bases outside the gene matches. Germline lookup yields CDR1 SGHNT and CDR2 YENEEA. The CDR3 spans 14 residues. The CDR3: CASSLPIAGETQYF. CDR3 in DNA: TGTGCCAGCAGCTTACCTATAGCGGGGGAGACCCAGTACTTC.

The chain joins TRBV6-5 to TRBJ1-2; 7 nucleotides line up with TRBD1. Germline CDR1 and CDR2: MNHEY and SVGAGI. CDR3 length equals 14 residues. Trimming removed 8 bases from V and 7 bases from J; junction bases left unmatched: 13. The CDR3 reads CASLPTAGGLGYTF. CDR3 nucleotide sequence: TGTGCCAGCCTACCCACTGCAGGGGGGCTTGGCTACACCTTC.

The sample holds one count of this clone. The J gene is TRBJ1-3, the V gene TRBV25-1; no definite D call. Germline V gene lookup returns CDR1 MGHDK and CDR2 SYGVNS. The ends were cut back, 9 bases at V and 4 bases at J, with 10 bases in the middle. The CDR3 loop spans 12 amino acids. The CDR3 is CASRGTGNTIYF. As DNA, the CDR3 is TGTGCCAGTCGAGGTACAGGAAACACCATATATTTT.

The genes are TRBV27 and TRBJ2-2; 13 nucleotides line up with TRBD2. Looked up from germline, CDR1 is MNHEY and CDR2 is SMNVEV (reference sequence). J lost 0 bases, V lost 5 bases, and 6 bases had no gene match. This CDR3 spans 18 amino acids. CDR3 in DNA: TGTGCCAGCAGTCGACTAGCGGGAGGTACAGCGAACACCGGGGAGCTGTTTTTT. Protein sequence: CASSRLAGGTANTGELFF.

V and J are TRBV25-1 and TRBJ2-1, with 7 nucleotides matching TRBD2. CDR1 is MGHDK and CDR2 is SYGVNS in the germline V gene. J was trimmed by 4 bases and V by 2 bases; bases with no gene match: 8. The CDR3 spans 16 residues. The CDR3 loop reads CASSETSVRFYNEQFF. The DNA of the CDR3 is TGTGCCAGCAGTGAAACTAGCGTCCGATTTTACAATGAGCAGTTCTTC.

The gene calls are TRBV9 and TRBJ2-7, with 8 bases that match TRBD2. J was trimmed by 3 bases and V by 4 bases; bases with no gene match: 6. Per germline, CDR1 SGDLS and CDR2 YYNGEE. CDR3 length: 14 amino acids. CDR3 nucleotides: TGTGCCAGCAGCTTCGGGACTAGTCTCTACGAGCAGTACTTC. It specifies CASSFGTSLYEQYF. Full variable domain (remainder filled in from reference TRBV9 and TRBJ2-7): DSGVTQTPKHLITATGQRVTLRCSPRSGDLSVYWYQQSLDQGLQFLIQYYNGEERAKGNILERFSAQQFPDLHSELNLSSLELGDSALYFCASSFGTSLYEQYFGPGTRLTVT.

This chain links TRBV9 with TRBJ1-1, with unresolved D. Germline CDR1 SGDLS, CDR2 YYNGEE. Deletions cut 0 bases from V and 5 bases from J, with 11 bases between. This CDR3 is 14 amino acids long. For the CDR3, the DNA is TGTGCCAGCAGCGTAGCACGGGGTAGTACTGAAGCTTTCTTT. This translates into CASSVARGSTEAFF.

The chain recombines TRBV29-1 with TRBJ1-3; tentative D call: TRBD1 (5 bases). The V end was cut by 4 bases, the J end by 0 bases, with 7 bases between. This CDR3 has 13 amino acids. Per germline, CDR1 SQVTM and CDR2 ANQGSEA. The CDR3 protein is CSVAGLSGNTIYF. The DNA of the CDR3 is TGCAGCGTTGCAGGGCTCTCTGGAAACACCATATATTTT.

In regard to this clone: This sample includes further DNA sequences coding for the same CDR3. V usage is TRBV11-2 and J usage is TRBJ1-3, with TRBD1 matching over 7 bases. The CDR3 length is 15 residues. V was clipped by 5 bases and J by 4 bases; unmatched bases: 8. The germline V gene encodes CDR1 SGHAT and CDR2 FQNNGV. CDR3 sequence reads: CASSAAGGAGNTIYF. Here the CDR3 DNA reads TGTGCCAGCAGCGCTGCAGGGGGAGCGGGAAACACCATATATTTT.

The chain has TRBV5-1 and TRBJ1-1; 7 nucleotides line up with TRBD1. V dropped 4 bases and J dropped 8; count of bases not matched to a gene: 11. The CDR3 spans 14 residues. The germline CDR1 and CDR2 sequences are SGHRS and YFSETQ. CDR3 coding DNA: TGCGCCAGCAGCCACGGGACAGTACGCTCGGAAGCTTTCTTT. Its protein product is CASSHGTVRSEAFF.

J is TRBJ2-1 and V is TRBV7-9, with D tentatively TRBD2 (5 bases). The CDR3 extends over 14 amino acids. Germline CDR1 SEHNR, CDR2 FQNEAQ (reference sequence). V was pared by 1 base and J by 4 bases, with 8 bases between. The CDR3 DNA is TGTGCCAGCAGCTTAGGCCGAGGGTACAATGAGCAGTTCTTC. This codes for CASSLGRGYNEQFF.

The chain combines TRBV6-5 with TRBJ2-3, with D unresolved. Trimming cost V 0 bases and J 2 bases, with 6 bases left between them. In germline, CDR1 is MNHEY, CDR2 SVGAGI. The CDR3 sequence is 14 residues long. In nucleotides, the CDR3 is TGTGCCAGCAGTTACTCGAGGTACACAGATACGCAGTATTTT. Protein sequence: CASSYSRYTDTQYF.

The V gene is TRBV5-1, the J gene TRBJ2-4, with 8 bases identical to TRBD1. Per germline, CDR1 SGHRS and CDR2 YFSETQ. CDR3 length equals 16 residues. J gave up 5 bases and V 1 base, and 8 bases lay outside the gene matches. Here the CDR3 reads CASSLYSGTGQNIQYF. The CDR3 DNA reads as TGCGCCAGCAGCTTGTATTCGGGGACAGGCCAAAACATTCAGTACTTC. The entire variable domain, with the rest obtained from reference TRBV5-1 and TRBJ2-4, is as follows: KAGVTQTPRYLIKTRGQQVTLSCSPISGHRSVSWYQQTPGQGLQFLFEYFSETQRNKGNFPGRFSGRQFSNSRSEMNVSTLELGDSALYLCASSLYSGTGQNIQYFGAGTRLSVL.

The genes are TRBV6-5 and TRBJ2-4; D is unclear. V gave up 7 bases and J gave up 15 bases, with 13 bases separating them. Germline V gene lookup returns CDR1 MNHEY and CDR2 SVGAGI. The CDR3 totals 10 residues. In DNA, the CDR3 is TGTGCCAGCAATCGGTACCCTCGGTACTTC. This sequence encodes CASNRYPRYF.

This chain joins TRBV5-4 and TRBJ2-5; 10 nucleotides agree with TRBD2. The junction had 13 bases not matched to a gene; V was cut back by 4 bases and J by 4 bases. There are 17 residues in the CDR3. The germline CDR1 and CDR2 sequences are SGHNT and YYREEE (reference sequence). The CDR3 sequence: CASSHAPSGRASETQYF. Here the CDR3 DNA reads TGTGCCAGCAGCCACGCCCCCAGCGGGAGGGCCTCAGAGACCCAGTACTTC. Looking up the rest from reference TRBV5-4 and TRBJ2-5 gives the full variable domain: ETGVTQSPTHLIKTRGQQVTLRCSSQSGHNTVSWYQQALGQGPQFIFQYYREEENGRGNFPPRFSGLQFPNYSSELNVNALELDDSALYLCASSHAPSGRASETQYFGPGTRLLVL.

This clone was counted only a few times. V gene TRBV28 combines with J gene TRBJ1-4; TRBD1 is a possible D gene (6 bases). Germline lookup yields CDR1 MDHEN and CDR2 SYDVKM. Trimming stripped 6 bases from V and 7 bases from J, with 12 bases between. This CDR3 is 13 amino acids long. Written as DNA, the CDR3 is TGTGCCAGCAGATGGGGCAGGGGTGAAAAACTGTTTTTT. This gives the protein CASRWGRGEKLFF. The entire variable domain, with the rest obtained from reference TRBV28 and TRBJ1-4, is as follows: DVKVTQSSRYLVKRTGEKVFLECVQDMDHENMFWYRQDPGLGLRLIYFSYDVKMKEKGDIPEGYSVSREKKERFSLILESASTNQTSMYLCASRWGRGEKLFFGSGTQLSVL.

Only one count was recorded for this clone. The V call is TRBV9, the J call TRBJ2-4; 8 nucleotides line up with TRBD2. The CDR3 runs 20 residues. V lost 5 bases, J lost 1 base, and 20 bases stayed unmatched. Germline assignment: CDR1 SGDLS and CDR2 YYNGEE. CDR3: CASSGPGPGLDDTAKNIQYF. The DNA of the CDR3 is TGTGCCAGCAGTGGTCCCGGTCCGGGACTAGACGACACTGCCAAAAACATTCAGTACTTC.

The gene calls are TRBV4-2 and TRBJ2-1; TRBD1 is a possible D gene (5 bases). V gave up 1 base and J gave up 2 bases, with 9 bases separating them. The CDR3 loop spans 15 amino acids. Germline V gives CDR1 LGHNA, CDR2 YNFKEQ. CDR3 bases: TGTGCCAGCAGCCAAGCAGACAGTACCTACAATGAGCAGTTCTTC. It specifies CASSQADSTYNEQFF.

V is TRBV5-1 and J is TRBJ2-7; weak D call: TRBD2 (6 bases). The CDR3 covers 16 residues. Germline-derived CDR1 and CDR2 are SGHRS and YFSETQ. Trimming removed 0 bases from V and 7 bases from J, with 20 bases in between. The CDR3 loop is CASSLGRGGELREQYF. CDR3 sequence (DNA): TGCGCCAGCAGCTTGGGGAGGGGCGGAGAGCTACGGGAGCAGTACTTC.

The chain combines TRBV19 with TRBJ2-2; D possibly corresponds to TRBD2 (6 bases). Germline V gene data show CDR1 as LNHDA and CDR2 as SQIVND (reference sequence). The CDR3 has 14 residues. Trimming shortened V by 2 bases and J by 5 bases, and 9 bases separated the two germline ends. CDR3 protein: CASSIKSGTGELFF. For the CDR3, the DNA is TGTGCCAGTAGTATAAAAAGCGGGACCGGGGAGCTGTTTTTT.

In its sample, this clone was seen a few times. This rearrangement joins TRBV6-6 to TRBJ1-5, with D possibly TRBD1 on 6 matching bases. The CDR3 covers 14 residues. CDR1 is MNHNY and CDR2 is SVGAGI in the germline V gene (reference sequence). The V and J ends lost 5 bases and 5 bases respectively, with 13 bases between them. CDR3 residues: CASSPDRLDQPQHF. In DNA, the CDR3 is TGTGCCAGCAGTCCTGACAGGTTGGATCAGCCCCAGCATTTT.

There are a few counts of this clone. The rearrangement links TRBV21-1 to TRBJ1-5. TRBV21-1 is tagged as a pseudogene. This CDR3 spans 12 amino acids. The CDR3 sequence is CASSTRGGAQHF. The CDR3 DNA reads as TGTGCCAGCAGCACTAGGGGCGGGGCCCAGCATTTT.

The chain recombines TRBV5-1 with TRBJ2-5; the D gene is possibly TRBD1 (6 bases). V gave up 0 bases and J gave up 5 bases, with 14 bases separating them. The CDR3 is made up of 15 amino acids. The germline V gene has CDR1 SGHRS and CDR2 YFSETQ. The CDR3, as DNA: TGCGCCAGCAGCTTGGTGGGACAAATAGCTGAGACCCAGTACTTC. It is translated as CASSLVGQIAETQYF.

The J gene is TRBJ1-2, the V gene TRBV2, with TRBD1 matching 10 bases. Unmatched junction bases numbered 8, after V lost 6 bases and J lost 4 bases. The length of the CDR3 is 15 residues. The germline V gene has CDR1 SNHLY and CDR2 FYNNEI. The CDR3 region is CASSLGQGTFYGYTF. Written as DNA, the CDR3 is TGTGCCAGCAGCCTGGGACAGGGGACCTTCTATGGCTACACCTTC.

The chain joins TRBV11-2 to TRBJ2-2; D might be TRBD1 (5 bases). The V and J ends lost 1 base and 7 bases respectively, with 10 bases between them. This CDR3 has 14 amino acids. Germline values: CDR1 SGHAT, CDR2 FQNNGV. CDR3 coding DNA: TGTGCCAGCAGCTTAGTCAGGGTTGGCGGGGAGCTGTTTTTT. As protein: CASSLVRVGGELFF.